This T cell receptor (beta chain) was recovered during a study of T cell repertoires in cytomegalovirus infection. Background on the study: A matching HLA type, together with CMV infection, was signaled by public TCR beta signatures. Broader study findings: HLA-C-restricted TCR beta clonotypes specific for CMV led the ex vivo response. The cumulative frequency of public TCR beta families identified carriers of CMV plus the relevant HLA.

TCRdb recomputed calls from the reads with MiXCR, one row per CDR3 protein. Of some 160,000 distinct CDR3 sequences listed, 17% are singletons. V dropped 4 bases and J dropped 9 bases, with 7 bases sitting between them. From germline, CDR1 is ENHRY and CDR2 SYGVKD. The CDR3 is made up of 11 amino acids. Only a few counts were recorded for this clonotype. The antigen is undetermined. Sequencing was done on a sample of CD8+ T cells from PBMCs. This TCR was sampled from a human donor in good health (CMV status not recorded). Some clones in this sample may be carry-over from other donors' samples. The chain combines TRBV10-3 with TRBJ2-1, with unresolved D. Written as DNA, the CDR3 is TGTGCCATCAGTGGGTCGGGTGAGCAGTTCTTC. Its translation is CAISGSGEQFF.